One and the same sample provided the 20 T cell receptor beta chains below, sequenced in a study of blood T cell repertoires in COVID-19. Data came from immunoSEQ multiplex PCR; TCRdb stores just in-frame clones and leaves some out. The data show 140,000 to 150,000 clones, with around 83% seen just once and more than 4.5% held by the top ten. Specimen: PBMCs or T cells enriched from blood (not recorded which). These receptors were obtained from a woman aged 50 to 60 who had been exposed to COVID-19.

This CDR3 reads CASSPPEASNTGELFF. DNA for the CDR3: TGCGCCAGCAGCCCCCCCGAGGCGTCGAACACCGGGGAGCTGTTTTTT. The V and J genes are TRBV5-1 and TRBJ2-2, with D unclear. The germline CDR1 and CDR2 sequences are SGHRS and YFSETQ. Trimming cost V 4 bases and J 0 bases, with 13 bases left between them. CDR3 length equals 16 residues.

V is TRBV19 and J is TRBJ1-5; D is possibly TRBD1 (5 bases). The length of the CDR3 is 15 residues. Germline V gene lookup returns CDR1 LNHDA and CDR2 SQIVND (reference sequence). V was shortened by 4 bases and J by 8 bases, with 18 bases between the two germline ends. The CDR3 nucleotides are TGTGCCAGTAGTAAGGGCGGCAGGGTAGTTGAGCCCCAGCATTTT. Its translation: CASSKGGRVVEPQHF.

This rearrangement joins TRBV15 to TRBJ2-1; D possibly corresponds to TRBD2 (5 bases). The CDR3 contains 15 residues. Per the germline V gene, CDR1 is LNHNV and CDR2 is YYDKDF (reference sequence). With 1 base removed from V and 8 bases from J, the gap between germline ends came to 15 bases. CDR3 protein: CATSRGNFGIYEQFF. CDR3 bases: TGTGCCACCAGCAGAGGAAATTTCGGGATCTATGAGCAGTTCTTC.

CDR3 coding DNA: TGTGCCAGTAGAGGAGGACAGGGGTTGGACACCGGGGAGCTGTTTTTT. Residues: CASRGGQGLDTGELFF. The chain recombines TRBV19 with TRBJ2-2, with 9 nucleotides matching TRBD1. There are 16 residues in the CDR3. Germline assignment: CDR1 LNHDA and CDR2 SQIVND (reference sequence). With 6 bases clipped from V and 3 bases from J, the junction kept 8 bases outside the gene matches.

CDR3 nucleotide sequence: TGCGCCAGCAGTGAGTCGACTGGCGGGTACGAGCAGTACTTC. Translated, it gives CASSESTGGYEQYF. The rearrangement uses TRBV10-1 and TRBJ2-7, with a weak D call TRBD2 (5 bases). There are 14 residues in the CDR3. Germline V gene lookup returns CDR1 WNHNN and CDR2 SYGVQD (reference sequence). V lost 0 bases, J lost 4 bases, and 10 bases lay in between.

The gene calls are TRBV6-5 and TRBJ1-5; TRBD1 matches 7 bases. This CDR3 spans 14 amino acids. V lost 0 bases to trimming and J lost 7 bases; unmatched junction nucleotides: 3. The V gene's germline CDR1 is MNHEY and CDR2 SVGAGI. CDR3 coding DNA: TGTGCCAGCAGTTACTCGAGAGGGGGCCAGCCCCAGCATTTT. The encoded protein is CASSYSRGGQPQHF.

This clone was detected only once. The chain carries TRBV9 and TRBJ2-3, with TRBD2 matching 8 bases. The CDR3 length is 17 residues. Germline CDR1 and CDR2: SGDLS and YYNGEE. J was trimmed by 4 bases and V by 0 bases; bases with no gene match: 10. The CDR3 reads CASSVGRGARGPDTQYF. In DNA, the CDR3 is TGTGCCAGCAGCGTAGGGCGGGGGGCCCGTGGACCAGATACGCAGTATTTT.

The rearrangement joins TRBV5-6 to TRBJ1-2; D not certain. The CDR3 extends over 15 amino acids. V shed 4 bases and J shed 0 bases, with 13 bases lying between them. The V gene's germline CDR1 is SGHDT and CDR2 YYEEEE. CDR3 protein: CASSPGRAPNYGYTF. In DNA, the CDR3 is TGTGCCAGCAGCCCCGGGCGGGCCCCTAACTATGGCTACACCTTC.

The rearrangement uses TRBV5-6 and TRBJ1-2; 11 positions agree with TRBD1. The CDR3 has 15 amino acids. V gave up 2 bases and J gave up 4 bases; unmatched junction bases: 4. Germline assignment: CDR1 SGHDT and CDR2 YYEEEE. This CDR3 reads CASSFGQGASYGYTF. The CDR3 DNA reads TGTGCCAGCAGCTTCGGACAGGGGGCAAGCTATGGCTACACCTTC.

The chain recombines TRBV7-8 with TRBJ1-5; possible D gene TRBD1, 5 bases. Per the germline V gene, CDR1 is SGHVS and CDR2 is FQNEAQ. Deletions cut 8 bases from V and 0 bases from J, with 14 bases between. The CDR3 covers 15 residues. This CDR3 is CASSGGVYSNQPQHF. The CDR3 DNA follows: TGTGCCAGCTCGGGGGGGGTCTATAGCAATCAGCCCCAGCATTTT.

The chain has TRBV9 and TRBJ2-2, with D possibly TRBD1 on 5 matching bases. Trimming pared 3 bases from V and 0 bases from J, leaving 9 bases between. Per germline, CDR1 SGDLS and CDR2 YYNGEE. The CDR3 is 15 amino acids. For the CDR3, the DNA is TGTGCCAGCAGCGCCAGGGATACGAACACCGGGGAGCTGTTTTTT. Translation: CASSARDTNTGELFF.

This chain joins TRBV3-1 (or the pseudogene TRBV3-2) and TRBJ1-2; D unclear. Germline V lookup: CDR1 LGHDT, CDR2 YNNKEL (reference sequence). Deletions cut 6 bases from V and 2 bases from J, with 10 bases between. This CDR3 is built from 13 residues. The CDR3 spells CASSLNLNYGYTF. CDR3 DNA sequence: TGTGCCAGCAGTCTTAACCTAAACTATGGCTACACCTTC.

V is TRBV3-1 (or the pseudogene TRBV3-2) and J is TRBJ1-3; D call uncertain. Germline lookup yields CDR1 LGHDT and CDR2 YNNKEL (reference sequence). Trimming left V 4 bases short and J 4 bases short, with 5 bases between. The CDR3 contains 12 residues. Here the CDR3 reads CASSPGGNTIYF. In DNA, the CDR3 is TGTGCCAGCAGCCCGGGGGGAAACACCATATATTTT.

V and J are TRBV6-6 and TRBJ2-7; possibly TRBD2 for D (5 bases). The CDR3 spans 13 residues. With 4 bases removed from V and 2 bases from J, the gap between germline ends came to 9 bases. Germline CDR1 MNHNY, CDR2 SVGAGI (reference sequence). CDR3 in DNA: TGTGCCAGCAGTTCTGGGCGGGCCTACGAGCAGTACTTC. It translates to CASSSGRAYEQYF.

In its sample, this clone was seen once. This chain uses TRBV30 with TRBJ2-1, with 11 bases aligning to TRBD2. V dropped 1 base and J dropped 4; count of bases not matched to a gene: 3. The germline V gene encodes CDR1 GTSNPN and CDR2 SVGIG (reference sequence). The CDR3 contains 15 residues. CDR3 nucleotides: TGTGCCTGGAGTGAGGGGACTAGCGGATACAATGAGCAGTTCTTC. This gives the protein CAWSEGTSGYNEQFF.

CDR3: CASSFRQGWYGYTF. Here the CDR3 DNA reads TGTGCCAGCAGCTTCCGACAGGGATGGTATGGCTACACCTTC. This chain connects TRBV7-8 to TRBJ1-2, with TRBD1 identical over 7 bases. The CDR3 spans 14 residues. The germline V gene encodes CDR1 SGHVS and CDR2 FQNEAQ. The ends lost 3 bases at V and 5 bases at J; junction bases unmatched: 6.

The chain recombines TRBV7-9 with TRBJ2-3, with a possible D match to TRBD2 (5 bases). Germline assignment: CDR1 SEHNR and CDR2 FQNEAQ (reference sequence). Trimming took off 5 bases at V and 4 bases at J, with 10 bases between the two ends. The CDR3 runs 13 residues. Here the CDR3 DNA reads TGTGCCAGCAGCCCGACACTAGCAGATACGCAGTATTTT. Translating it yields CASSPTLADTQYF.

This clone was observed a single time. The CDR3 spells CASGPITDTQYF. The DNA of the CDR3 is TGTGCTAGTGGCCCCATCACAGATACGCAGTATTTT. V is TRBV12-5 and J is TRBJ2-3; D unresolved. The CDR3 length is 12 residues. The V and J ends lost 6 bases and 2 bases respectively, with 6 bases between them. Germline CDR1 reads LGHNT; CDR2 reads FRNRAP.

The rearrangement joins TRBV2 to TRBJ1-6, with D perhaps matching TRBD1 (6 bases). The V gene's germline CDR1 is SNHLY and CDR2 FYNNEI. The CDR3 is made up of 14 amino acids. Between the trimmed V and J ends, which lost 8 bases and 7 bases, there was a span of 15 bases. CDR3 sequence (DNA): TGTGCCAGCCGCAGGGGAACAGACAATTCACCCCTCCACTTT. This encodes CASRRGTDNSPLHF.

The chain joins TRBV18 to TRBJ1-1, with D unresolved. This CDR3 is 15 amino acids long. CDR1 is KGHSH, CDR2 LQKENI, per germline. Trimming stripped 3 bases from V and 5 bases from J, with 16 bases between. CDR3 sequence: CASSPSRSPETEAFF. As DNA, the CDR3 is TGTGCCAGCTCACCCTCCCGCTCCCCGGAGACTGAAGCTTTCTTT.